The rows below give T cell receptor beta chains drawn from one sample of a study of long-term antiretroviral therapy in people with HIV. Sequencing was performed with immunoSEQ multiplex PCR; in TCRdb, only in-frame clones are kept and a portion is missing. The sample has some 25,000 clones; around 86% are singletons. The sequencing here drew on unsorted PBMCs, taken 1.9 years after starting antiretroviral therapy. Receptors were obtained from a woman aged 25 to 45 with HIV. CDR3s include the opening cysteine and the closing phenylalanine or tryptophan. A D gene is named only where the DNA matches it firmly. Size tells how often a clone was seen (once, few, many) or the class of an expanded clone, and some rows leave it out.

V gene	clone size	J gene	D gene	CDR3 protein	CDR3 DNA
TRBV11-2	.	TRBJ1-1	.	CASSLVPGLEAFF	TGTGCCAGCAGCTTAGTACCGGGGCTTGAAGCTTTCTTT
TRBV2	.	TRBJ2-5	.	CASKGYRVGETQYF	TGTGCCAGCAAGGGGTATAGGGTTGGAGAGACCCAGTACTTC
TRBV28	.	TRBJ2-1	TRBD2	CATSYSSGGVLFF	TGTGCCACTTCTTACTCTAGCGGGGGGGTACTTTTCTTC
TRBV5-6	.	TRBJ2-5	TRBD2	CASSLAGGYQETQYF	TGTGCCAGCAGCTTAGCGGGGGGGTACCAAGAGACCCAGTACTTC
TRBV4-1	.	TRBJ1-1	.	CASSQFAGTEAFF	TGCGCCAGCAGCCAATTCGCCGGCACTGAAGCTTTCTTT
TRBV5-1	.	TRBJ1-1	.	CASSLLRMNTEAFF	TGCGCCAGCAGCTTGCTTCGAATGAACACTGAAGCTTTCTTT
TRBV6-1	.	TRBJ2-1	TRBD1	CASATGGAGNEQFF	TGTGCCAGCGCCACAGGGGGCGCGGGCAATGAGCAGTTCTTC
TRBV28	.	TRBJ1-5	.	CASSFRGVSNQPQHF	TGTGCCAGCAGTTTTAGAGGAGTTAGCAATCAGCCCCAGCATTTT
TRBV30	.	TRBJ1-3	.	CALGDRTSGNTIYF	TGTGCCTTGGGAGACAGAACCTCTGGAAACACCATATATTTT
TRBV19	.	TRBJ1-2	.	CASTDSGQFFNYGYTF	TGTGCCAGTACCGACTCGGGGCAGTTTTTTAACTATGGCTACACCTTC
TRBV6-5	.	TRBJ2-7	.	CASSPRRGSYEQYF	TGTGCCAGCAGTCCGCGGCGGGGTAGCTACGAGCAGTACTTC
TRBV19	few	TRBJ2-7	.	CASSPAIRDMAIEQYF	TGTGCCAGTAGTCCCGCTATCCGGGACATGGCCATCGAGCAGTACTTC
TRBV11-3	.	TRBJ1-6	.	CASSSNREGPLHF	TGTGCCAGCAGCTCCAACAGGGAAGGACCCCTCCACTTT
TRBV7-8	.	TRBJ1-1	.	CASSLALRGTKLNTEAFF	TGTGCCAGCAGCTTAGCCCTGAGGGGGACCAAGCTGAACACTGAAGCTTTCTTT
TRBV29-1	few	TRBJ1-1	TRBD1	CSARTGGTNTEAFF	TGCAGCGCTCGGACAGGGGGGACGAACACTGAAGCTTTCTTT
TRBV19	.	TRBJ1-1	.	CASRGVGAFF	TGTGCCAGTAGAGGGGTCGGAGCTTTCTTT
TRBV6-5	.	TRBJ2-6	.	CASSYGTPSGANVLTF	TGTGCCAGCAGTTACGGGACCCCCTCTGGGGCCAACGTCCTGACTTTC
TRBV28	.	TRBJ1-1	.	CASRGYQEAFF	TGTGCCAGCAGGGGGTACCAGGAAGCTTTCTTT
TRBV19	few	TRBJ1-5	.	CASSILNNQPQHF	TGTGCCAGTAGTATTCTTAATAATCAGCCCCAGCATTTT
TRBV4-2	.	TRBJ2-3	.	CASSQDPGGSTDTQYF	TGTGCCAGCAGCCAAGATCCCGGGGGTAGCACAGATACGCAGTATTTT
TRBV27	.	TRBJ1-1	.	CASIIRFGGTEAFF	TGTGCCAGTATCATCAGGTTTGGGGGCACTGAAGCTTTCTTT
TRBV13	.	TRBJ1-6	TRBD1	CASRVRLGQGISPLHF	TGTGCCAGCAGAGTCCGTCTCGGACAGGGGATATCACCCCTCCACTTT
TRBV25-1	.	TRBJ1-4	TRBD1	CASRSQGLNEKLFF	TGTGCCAGCAGATCACAGGGGTTAAACGAAAAACTGTTTTTT
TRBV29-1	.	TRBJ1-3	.	CSVEKDSGNTIYF	TGCAGCGTTGAAAAGGACTCTGGAAACACCATATATTTT
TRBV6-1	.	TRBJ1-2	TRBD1	CASSGQGALGYTF	TGTGCCAGCAGTGGACAGGGGGCGCTTGGCTACACCTTC
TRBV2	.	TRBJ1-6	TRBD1	CASSMTGVGDSPLHF	TGTGCCAGCAGTATGACAGGGGTAGGCGATTCACCCCTCCACTTT
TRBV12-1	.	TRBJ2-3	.	CASSFGAGGTDSSTDTQYF	TGTGCCAGCAGCTTTGGGGCGGGGGGGACCGATTCTAGCACAGATACGCAGTATTTT
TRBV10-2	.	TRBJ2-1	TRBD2	CASSDGLAGGNNEQFF	TGCGCCAGCAGTGATGGACTAGCGGGGGGAAACAATGAGCAGTTCTTC